This T cell receptor beta chain was sequenced during a study of blood T cell repertoires in COVID-19. Study-level background: COVID-19 samples, acute and convalescent, were from the United States, Italy and Spain.

A Seattle source enrolled patients during active infection and followed them longitudinally. Repertoires were generated with immunoSEQ multiplex PCR, while TCRdb's copy carries only in-frame clones and drops some. Of hundreds of thousands of clones listed, 85% to 90% are singletons. CDR3 length: 13 amino acids. In germline, CDR1 is LNHDA, CDR2 SQIVND (reference sequence). V was shortened by 3 bases and J by 2 bases, with 7 bases between the two germline ends. This TCR came from a man aged 18 to 29 with COVID-19, enrolled during active disease. V usage is TRBV19 and J usage is TRBJ1-2, with D perhaps matching TRBD1 (5 bases). The sequencing sample was made of peripheral blood. Here the CDR3 reads CASSINRNYGYTF. DNA for the CDR3: TGTGCCAGTAGTATCAACAGGAACTATGGCTACACCTTC.